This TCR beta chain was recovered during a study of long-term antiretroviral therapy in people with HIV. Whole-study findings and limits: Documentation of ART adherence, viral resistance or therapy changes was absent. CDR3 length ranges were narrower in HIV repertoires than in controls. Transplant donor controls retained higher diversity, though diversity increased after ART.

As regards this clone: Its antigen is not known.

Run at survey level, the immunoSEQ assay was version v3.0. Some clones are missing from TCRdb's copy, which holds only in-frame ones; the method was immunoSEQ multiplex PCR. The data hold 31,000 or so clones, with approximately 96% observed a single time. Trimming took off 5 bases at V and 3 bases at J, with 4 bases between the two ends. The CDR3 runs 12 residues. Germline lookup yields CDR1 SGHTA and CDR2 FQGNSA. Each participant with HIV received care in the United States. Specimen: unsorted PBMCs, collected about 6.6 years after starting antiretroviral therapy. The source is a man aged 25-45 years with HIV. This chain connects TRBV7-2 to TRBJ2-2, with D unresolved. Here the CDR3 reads CASSPHTGELFF. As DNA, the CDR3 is TGTGCCAGCAGCCCCCACACCGGGGAGCTGTTTTTT. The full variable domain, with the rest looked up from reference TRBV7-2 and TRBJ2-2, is GAGVSQSPSNKVTEKGKDVELRCDPISGHTALYWYRQSLGQGLEFLIYFQGNSAPDKSGLPSDRFSAERTGGSVSTLTIQRTQQEDSAVYLCASSPHTGELFFGEGSRLTVL.